This TCR beta chain is drawn from a study of T cell responses to AZD1222 COVID-19 vaccine (dated by TCRdb to the early 2020s). In the study overall: A total of about 240 trial participants underwent TCR sequencing, of whom approximately 210 received two doses of AZD1222 and around 25 received two doses of the MenACWY control vaccine. Trial participants were enrolled by age into 18-55, 56-69 and 70-plus year subgroups, with around 140, 26 and 57 TCR-sequenced participants respectively. Overall results and qualifications from the work: Vaccine-associated CD4 TCRs spanned the whole spike protein, with dominant responses in regions 160-218 and 743-854. Conclusions about previously exposed vaccinees are limited, since just a handful of AZD1222 recipients were seropositive for SARS-CoV-2 at baseline. Nearly half of unique spike-specific TCRs reportedly recognized epitopes outside regions mutated in the B.1.351 and B.1.1.7 variants. Because no day 14 peak-response samples were available, repertoires were characterized only after the peak T cell response. Most participants were white British and females outnumbered males, and the authors suggested that clonal diversity may have been underestimated. The 56-69-year group was small, and its depth increase did not reach significance, likely because of low power. After two AZD1222 doses, both the breadth and the depth of spike-specific TCRs were significantly higher than at day 0 and than in MenACWY recipients.

The time point label on this specimen signifies: about 28 days (+/-7) after the second vaccine dose. AZD1222 recipients whose second dose came at about 4 weeks and those whose second dose came at about 12 weeks were combined into one group, since spike-specific TCR depth and breadth did not differ between the two schedules. Samples from vaccinated people were obtained from the UK trials COV001 and COV002, which included a single-blind randomized controlled phase 2/3 trial of AZD1222 (ChAdOx1 nCoV-19) in healthy adults. For TCRbeta chain sequencing, PBMC samples were collected from trial participants at day 0 and at day 28 after the second dose. Points on this clone: The antigen it binds to is not known. No much larger clone is present one base from it, and per-base qualities are unavailable.

The CDR3 regions of human TCRbeta chains were subjected to immunosequencing. In the authors' own workflow: Repertoire TCRs were checked for matches against a reference library of SARS-CoV-2-specific TCRs that had been generated using the MIRA antigen-specificity platform. Breadth was defined as the fraction of unique TCRs that were SARS-CoV-2-associated, and depth was defined as the fraction of total T cells that were SARS-CoV-2-associated. Using the MIRA data, each spike-specific TCR was mapped to the spike region that the TCR reacts to and placed in a CD4 or CD8 class. Log10-transformed breadth and depth values were compared by one-way ANOVA with Sidak's multiple comparisons tests. The clones in this table, taken by TCRdb from immuneACCESS, are in-frame only. Not every clone is retained; where verified, under half of the shortfall comes from an unresolved V gene, and the cause of the rest is unknown. D and trimming come from the DNA, and the V and J calls and clone size come from that table. The sample table lists tens of thousands of clones, roughly four fifths of them with a count of one. Together, the top ten hold roughly 6% of the sample.

From a lookup of the germline V gene, CDR1 and CDR2 are SNHLY and FYNNEI. From the cysteine through the phenylalanine, the CDR3 covers 12 amino acids. Only CDR3 DNA is held: 36 bases, read in frame from base 1. Relative to germline, V is missing 6 bases and J is missing 3 bases, with 1 base of the junction outside any gene match. The receptor was derived from an adult who received the AZD1222 COVID-19 vaccine. Rearrangement joined TRBV2 to TRBJ2-7; 8 of the junction bases match TRBD1. The specimen was peripheral blood, collected 28 days after the second AZD1222 dose. The CDR3 region: CASRGQVYEQYF. The sequenced DNA: TGTGCCAGCAGGGGACAGGTCTACGAGCAGTACTTC.